These 8 T cell receptor beta chains came from one sample sequenced in a study of identical twins. One entry per CDR3 protein results from TCRdb running MiXCR on the 5' RACE reads. This table has about 690,000 distinct CDR3 sequences, about 20% appearing once. This same sample was also part of a study on T cells expressing NK-cell markers.

The sequenced material came from PBMCs. These receptor sequences come from a woman in her late teens or twenties in good health.

The V and J genes are TRBV25-1 and TRBJ1-2; 8 bases are shared with TRBD1. V lost 3 bases to trimming and J lost 8 bases; unmatched junction nucleotides: 8. Germline V CDR1 and CDR2: MGHDK, SYGVNS. The CDR3 extends over 14 amino acids. CDR3 region: CASSDQDRAWGYTF. CDR3 in DNA: TGTGCCAGCAGTGACCAGGACAGGGCGTGGGGCTACACCTTC.

This clonotype has a handful of counts. The CDR3 loop is CASSYRDPTDTQYF. As DNA, the CDR3 is TGTGCCAGCAGTTACAGGGATCCCACAGATACGCAGTATTTT. V gene TRBV6-5 combines with J gene TRBJ2-3; D is unclear. CDR1 MNHEY and CDR2 SVGAGI come from the germline V gene. The CDR3 is 14 residues long. The V end was cut by 2 bases, the J end by 2 bases, with 8 bases between.

The chain links TRBV20-1 to TRBJ2-7; D gene uncertain. V gave up 5 bases and J gave up 3 bases, with 11 bases separating them. CDR1 is DFQATT and CDR2 is SNEGSKA in the germline V gene (reference sequence). The CDR3 extends over 12 amino acids. CDR3 amino acids: CSAYRTFYEQYF. CDR3 sequence (DNA): TGCAGTGCTTATCGAACCTTCTACGAGCAGTACTTC.

The rearrangement uses TRBV20-1 and TRBJ1-4; D is unclear. This CDR3 is built from 14 residues. V was trimmed by 3 bases and J by 0 bases, leaving 8 bases between them. The germline V gene has CDR1 DFQATT and CDR2 SNEGSKA (reference sequence). CDR3 DNA sequence: TGCAGTGCTAGTCTGTCTGCAACTAATGAAAAACTGTTTTTT. Its translation is CSASLSATNEKLFF.

The chain has TRBV29-1 and TRBJ1-4, with a weak D call TRBD1 (6 bases). V lost 3 bases, J lost 6 bases, and 14 bases lay in between. The CDR3 totals 14 residues. CDR1 and CDR2 (germline): SQVTM, ANQGSEA. The CDR3 coding sequence is TGCAGCGTTGAGGTGGGGGGCGATGATGAAAAACTGTTTTTT. Translated: CSVEVGGDDEKLFF.

This clonotype was found a few times. The chain links TRBV9 to TRBJ2-3, with 12 bases lining up with TRBD2. The CDR3 spans 16 residues. Germline V lookup: CDR1 SGDLS, CDR2 YYNGEE. Trimming removed 3 bases from V and 6 bases from J; junction bases left unmatched: 8. The DNA of the CDR3 is TGTGCCAGCAGCGGGTCCCCTAGCGGGAGGGCCGATACGCAGTATTTT. As protein: CASSGSPSGRADTQYF. The full variable domain, completed using reference TRBV9 and TRBJ2-3, is DSGVTQTPKHLITATGQRVTLRCSPRSGDLSVYWYQQSLDQGLQFLIQYYNGEERAKGNILERFSAQQFPDLHSELNLSSLELGDSALYFCASSGSPSGRADTQYFGPGTRLTVL.

The V and J genes are TRBV10-3 and TRBJ2-2, with TRBD2 matching over 7 bases. The J segment lost 6 bases and the V segment lost 10 bases, leaving 5 bases of the junction unmatched. Per the germline V gene, CDR1 is ENHRY and CDR2 is SYGVKD. The CDR3 totals 12 residues. CDR3 DNA sequence: TGTGCCACGCGGGGGAGCTCCGGGGAGCTGTTTTTT. This encodes CATRGSSGELFF.

Only a few counts were recorded for this clonotype. V and J are TRBV7-9 and TRBJ1-5, with D hard to call. CDR1 is SEHNR, CDR2 FQNEAQ, per germline (reference sequence). Trimming cost V 2 bases and J 0 bases, with 5 bases left between them. There are 14 residues in the CDR3. The DNA of the CDR3 is TGTGCCAGCAGCTTATGGGATAGCAATCAGCCCCAGCATTTT. It yields the protein CASSLWDSNQPQHF. Complete variable domain (other parts from reference TRBV7-9 and TRBJ1-5): DTGVSQNPRHKITKRGQNVTFRCDPISEHNRLYWYRQTLGQGPEFLTYFQNEAQLEKSRLLSDRFSAERPKGSFSTLEIQRTEQGDSAMYLCASSLWDSNQPQHFGDGTRLSIL.